The clone carrying this T cell receptor beta chain was found many times. The sample comes from a study of blood T cells in healthy people across ages. Germline values: CDR1 SNHLY, CDR2 FYNNEI. CDR3 size: 12 residues. The ends were cut back, 4 bases at V and 2 bases at J, with 6 bases in the middle. Through a sample-barcoded 5' primer and a J-beta primer mix, a second PCR was run for roughly 7 to 11 cycles. In TCRdb, the 5' RACE reads were re-called with MiXCR into one record per CDR3 protein. Here the sample spans 1 million or so distinct CDR3 sequences, around 43% being singletons. The material sequenced was blood. The V call is TRBV2, the J call TRBJ2-7; TRBD1 might be the D (6 bases). This clonotype was sampled from a woman in her sixties or seventies in good health. Written as DNA, the CDR3 is TGTGCCAGCAGTGGGGACACCTACGAGCAGTACTTC. Amino acids: CASSGDTYEQYF.